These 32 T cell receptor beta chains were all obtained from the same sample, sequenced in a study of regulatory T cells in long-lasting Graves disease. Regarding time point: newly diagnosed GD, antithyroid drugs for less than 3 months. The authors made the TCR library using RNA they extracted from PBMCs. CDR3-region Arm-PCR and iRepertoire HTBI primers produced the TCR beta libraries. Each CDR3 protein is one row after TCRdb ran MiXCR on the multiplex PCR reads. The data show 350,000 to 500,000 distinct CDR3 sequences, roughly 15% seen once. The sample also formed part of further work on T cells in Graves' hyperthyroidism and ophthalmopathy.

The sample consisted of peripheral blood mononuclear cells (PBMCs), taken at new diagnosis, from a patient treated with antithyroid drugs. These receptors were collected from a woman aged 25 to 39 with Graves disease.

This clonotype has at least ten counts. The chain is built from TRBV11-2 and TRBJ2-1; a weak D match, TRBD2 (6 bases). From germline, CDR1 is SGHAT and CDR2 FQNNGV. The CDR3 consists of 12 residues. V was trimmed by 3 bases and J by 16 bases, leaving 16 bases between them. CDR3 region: CASSFGTREEFF. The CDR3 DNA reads TGTGCCAGCAGCTTCGGGACGCGGGAAGAATTCTTC.

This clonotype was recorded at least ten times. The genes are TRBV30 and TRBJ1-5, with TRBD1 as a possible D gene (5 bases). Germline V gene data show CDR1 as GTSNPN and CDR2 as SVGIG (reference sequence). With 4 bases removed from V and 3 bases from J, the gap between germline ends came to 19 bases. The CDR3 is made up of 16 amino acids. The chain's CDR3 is CAWNTPPEGSNQPQHF. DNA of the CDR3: TGTGCCTGGAACACCCCGCCGGAGGGGTCCAATCAGCCCCAGCATTTT.

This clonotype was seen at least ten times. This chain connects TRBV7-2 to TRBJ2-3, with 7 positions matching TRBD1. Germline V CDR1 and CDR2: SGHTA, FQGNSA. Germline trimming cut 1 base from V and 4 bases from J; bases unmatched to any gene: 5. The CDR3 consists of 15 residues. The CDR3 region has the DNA TGTGCCAGCAGCTTAGGTACCACAGGGGCAGATACGCAGTATTTT. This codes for CASSLGTTGADTQYF.

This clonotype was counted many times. DNA of the CDR3: TGCGCCAGCAGCTTAGCGGGAGTTGTAACAGATACGCAGTATTTT. It codes for CASSLAGVVTDTQYF. The chain links TRBV4-3 to TRBJ2-3; TRBD2 agrees at 9 bases. V shed 5 bases, J shed 3 bases, and the junction held 6 bases outside the gene matches. Looked up from germline, CDR1 is LGHNA and CDR2 is YSLEER. The CDR3 is made up of 15 amino acids.

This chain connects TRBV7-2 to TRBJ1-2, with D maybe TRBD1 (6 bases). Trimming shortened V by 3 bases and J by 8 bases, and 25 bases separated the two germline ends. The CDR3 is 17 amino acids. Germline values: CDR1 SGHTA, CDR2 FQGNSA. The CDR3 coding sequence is TGTGCCAGCAGCTTTAAGTCGGGTTGGGGGGCCGTTTGGGGCTACACCTTC. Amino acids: CASSFKSGWGAVWGYTF.

The CDR3 nucleotides are TGTGCCAGCAGCTTTCCGACTAACGAGCAGTACTTC. This codes for CASSFPTNEQYF. J is TRBJ2-7 and V is TRBV7-2, with D maybe TRBD2 (5 bases). CDR1 is SGHTA, CDR2 FQGNSA, per germline. The CDR3 length is 12 residues. V was trimmed by 3 bases and J by 5 bases, leaving 8 bases between them.

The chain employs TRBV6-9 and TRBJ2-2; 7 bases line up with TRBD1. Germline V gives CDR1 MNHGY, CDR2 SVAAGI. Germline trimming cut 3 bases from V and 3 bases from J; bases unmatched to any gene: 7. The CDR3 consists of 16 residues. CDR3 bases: TGTGCCAGCAGTTACGAAGGGGGCACACACACCGGGGAGCTGTTTTTT. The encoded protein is CASSYEGGTHTGELFF.

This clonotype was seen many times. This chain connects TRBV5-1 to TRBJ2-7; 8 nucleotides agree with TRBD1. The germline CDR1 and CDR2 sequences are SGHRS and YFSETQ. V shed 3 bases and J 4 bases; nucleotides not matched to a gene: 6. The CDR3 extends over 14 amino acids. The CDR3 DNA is TGCGCCAGCAGCTGGGGACAGGTATCTTACGAGCAGTACTTC. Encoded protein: CASSWGQVSYEQYF.

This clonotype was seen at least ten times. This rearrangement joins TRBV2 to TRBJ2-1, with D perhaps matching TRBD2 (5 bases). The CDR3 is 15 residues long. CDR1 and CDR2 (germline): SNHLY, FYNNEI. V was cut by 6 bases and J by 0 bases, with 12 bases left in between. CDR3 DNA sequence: TGTGCCAGCAGCACCGACTACAACTCCTACAATGAGCAGTTCTTC. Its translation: CASSTDYNSYNEQFF.

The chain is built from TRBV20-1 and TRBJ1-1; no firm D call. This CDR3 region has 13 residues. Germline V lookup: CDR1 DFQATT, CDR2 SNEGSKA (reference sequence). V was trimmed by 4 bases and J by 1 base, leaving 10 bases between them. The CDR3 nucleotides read TGCAGTGCTATCGATACCCAGAACACTGAAGCTTTCTTT. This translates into CSAIDTQNTEAFF.

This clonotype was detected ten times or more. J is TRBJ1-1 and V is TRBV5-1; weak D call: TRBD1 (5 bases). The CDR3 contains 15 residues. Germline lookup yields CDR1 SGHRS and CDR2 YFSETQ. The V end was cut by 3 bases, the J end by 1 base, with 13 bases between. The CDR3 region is CASSSSGNGNTEAFF. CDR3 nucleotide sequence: TGCGCCAGCAGCTCCTCAGGGAATGGGAACACTGAAGCTTTCTTT.

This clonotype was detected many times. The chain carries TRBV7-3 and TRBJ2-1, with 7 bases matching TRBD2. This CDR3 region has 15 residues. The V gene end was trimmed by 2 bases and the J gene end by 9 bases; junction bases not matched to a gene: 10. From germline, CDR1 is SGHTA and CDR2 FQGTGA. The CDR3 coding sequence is TGTGCCAGCAGCTTAGGACCGGGGGGATGGGGTGAGCAGTTCTTC. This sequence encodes CASSLGPGGWGEQFF.

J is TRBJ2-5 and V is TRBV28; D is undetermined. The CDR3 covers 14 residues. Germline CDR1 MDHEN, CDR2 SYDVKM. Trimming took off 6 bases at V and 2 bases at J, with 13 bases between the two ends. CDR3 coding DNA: TGTGCCAGCAGCCGAACCATGTATCAAGAGACCCAGTACTTC. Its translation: CASSRTMYQETQYF.

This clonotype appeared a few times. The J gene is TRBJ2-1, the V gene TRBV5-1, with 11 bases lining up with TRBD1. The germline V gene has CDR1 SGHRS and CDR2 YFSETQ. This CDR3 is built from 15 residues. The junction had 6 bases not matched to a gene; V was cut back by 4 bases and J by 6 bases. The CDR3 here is CASSAGQGAFNEQFF. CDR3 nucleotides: TGCGCCAGCAGCGCTGGACAGGGGGCGTTCAATGAGCAGTTCTTC.

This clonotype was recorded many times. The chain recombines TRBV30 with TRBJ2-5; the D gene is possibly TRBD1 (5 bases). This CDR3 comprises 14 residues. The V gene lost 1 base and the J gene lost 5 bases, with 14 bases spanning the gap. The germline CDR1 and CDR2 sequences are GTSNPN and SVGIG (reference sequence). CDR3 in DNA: TGTGCCTGGAGTGAACTTGCACCAGGGGAGACCCAGTACTTC. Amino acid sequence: CAWSELAPGETQYF.

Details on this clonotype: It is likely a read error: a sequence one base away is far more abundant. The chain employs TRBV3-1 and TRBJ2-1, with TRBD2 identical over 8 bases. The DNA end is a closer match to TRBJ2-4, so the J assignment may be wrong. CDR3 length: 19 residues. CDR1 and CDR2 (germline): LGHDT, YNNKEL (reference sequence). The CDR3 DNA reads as TGTGCCAGCAGCCAGGGAGCCGCCGTTAGCGGGAATTCCAAAAACATTCAGTACTTC. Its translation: CASSQGAAVSGNSKNIQYF.

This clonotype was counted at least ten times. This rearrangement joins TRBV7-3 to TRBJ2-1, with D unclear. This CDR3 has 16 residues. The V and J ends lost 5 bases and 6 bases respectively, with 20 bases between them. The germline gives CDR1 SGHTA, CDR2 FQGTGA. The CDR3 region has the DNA TGTGCCAGCAGCCCCTCGACACGGCGGAGTAGCAATGAGCAGTTCTTC. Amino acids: CASSPSTRRSSNEQFF.

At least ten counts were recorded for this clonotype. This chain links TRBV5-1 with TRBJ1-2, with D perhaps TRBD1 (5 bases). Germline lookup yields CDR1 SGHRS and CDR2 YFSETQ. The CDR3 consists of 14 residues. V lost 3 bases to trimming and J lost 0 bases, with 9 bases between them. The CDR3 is CASSSTVTNYGYTF. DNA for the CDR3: TGCGCCAGCAGCTCGACAGTGACTAACTATGGCTACACCTTC.

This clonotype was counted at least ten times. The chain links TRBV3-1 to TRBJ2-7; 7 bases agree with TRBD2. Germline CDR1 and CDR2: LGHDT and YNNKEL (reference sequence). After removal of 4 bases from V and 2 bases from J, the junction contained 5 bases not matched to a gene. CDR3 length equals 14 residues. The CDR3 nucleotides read TGTGCCAGCAGCCTGACTAGCAGGCCCTACGAGCAGTACTTC. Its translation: CASSLTSRPYEQYF.

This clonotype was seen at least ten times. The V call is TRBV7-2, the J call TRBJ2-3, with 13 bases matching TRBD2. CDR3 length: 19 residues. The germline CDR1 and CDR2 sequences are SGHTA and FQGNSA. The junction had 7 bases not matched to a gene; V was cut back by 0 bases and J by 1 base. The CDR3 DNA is TGTGCCAGCAGCTTAGCTCGGACTAGCGGGAGTTGGGGCACAGATACGCAGTATTTT. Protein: CASSLARTSGSWGTDTQYF.

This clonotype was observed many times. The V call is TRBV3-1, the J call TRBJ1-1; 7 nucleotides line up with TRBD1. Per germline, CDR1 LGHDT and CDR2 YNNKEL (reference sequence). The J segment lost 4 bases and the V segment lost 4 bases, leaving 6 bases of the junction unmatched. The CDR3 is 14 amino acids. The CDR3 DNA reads TGTGCCAGCAGCCCGACAGGGAGCGCCACTGAAGCTTTCTTT. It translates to CASSPTGSATEAFF.

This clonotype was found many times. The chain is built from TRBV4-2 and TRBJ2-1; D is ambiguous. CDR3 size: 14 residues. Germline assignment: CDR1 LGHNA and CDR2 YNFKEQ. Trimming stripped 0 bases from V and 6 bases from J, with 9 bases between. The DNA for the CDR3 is TGTGCCAGCAGCCAAGAGTCGACCGGCAATGAGCAGTTCTTC. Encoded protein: CASSQESTGNEQFF.

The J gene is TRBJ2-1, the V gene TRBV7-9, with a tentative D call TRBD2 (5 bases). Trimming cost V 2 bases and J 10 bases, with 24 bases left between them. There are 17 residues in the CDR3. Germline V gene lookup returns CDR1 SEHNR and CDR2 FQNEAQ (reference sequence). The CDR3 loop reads CASSLRGQRGMPGEQFF. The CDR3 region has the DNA TGTGCCAGCAGCTTACGCGGGCAGAGAGGAATGCCTGGGGAGCAGTTCTTC.

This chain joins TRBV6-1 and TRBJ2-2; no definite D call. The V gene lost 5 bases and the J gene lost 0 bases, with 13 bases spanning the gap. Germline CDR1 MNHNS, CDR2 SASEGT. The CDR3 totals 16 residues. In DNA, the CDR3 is TGTGCCAGCAGTCCCTCTCTTAACTCGAACACCGGGGAGCTGTTTTTT. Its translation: CASSPSLNSNTGELFF.

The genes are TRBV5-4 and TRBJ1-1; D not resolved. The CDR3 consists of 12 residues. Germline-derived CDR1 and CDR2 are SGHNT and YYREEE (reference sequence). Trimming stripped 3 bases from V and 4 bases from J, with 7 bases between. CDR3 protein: CASSWQSTEAFF. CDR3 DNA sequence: TGTGCCAGCAGCTGGCAGAGCACTGAAGCTTTCTTT.

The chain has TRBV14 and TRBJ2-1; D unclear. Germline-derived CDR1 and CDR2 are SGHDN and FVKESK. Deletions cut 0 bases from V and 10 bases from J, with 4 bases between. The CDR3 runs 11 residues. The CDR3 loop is CASSQDSEQFF. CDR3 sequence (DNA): TGTGCCAGCAGCCAAGATAGCGAGCAGTTCTTC.

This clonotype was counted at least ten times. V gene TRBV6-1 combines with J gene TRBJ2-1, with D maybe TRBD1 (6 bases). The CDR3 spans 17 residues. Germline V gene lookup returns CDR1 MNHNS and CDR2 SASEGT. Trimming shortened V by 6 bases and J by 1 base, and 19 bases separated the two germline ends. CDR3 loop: CASSPSRGGQSYNEQFF. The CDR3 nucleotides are TGTGCCAGCAGCCCATCACGTGGAGGACAGTCCTACAATGAGCAGTTCTTC.

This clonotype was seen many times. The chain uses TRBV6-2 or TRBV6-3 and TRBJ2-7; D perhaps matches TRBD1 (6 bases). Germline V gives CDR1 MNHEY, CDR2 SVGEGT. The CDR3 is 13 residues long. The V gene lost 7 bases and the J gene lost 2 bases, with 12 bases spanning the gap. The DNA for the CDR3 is TGTGCCAGCAATCTCGACAGGACCTACGAGCAGTACTTC. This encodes CASNLDRTYEQYF.

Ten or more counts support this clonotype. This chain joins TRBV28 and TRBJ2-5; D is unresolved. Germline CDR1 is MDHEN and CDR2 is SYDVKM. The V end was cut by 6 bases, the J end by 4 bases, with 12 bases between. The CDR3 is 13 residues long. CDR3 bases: TGTGCCAGCAGCCCCTTGCTTCCAGAGACCCAGTACTTC. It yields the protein CASSPLLPETQYF.

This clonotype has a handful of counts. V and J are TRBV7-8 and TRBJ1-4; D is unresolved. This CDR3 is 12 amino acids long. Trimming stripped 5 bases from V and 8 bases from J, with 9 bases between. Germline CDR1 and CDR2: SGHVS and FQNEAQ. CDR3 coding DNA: TGTGCCAGCAGCGCCCATAGAGAAAAACTGTTTTTT. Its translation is CASSAHREKLFF.

The CDR3 loop reads CASSRILHPNTGELFF. The CDR3 nucleotides read TGCGCCAGCAGCCGTATACTACACCCCAACACCGGGGAGCTGTTTTTT. The chain links TRBV4-1 to TRBJ2-2; D call uncertain. CDR3 length equals 16 residues. With 4 bases removed from V and 2 bases from J, the gap between germline ends came to 14 bases. The germline V gene encodes CDR1 MGHRA and CDR2 YSYEKL.

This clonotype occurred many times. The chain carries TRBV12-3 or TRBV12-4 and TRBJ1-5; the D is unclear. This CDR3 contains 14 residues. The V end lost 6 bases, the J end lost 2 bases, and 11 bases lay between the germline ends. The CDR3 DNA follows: TGTGCCAGCAGGCCTCTGGCGGGCAATCAGCCCCAGCATTTT. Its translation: CASRPLAGNQPQHF.